This section outlines one TCR beta chain sequence together with its context. This sample is drawn from a study of T cells expressing NK-cell markers. About the study: Repertoires of TCR beta were obtained from T cells sorted as CD3+CD56+NKG2C+, CD3+CD56+NKG2C- and CD3+CD56-NKG2C+. Eight donors were sequenced, seven testing HCMV-seropositive and one testing seronegative.

TCRdb derives one entry per CDR3 protein from the 5' RACE reads, leaving out DNA. Here the sample table reports a few hundred thousand distinct CDR3 sequences. This CDR3 is built from 17 residues. Germline values: CDR1 MNHEY, CDR2 SMNVEV (reference sequence). The source material was blood T cells: a sorted CD56 or NKG2C T cell subset, CD4+ or CD8+ T cells, or bulk PBMC T cells (not recorded which). The J gene is TRBJ2-1, the V gene TRBV27; the TCRdb call, TRBD1, lacks DNA for checking. The TCR comes from a woman aged 45-60 years in good health. CDR3 loop: CASSRGGGGGIGWEQFF.